This is a list of T cell receptor beta chains from one sample in a study of PD-1 blockade in mismatch repair-deficient tumors. Method: immunoSEQ multiplex PCR; TCRdb's copy keeps in-frame clones and lacks some. In the table there are approximately 130,000 clones, about 86% of which are singletons. The sequencing used peripheral blood, collected 44 weeks after starting pembrolizumab. These receptor sequences come from an adult with mismatch repair-deficient cancer. CDR3s include the opening cysteine and the closing phenylalanine or tryptophan. A D gene is named only where the DNA matches it firmly. Where a row states a size, it is once, few, many or the class of an expanded clone; other rows omit it.

clone_size j_call v_call d_call cdr3_nt cdr3_aa
NA TRBJ2-1 TRBV28 NA TGTGCCAGCAGACGCCTAATACTACGGGGTGAGCAGTTCTTC CASRRLILRGEQFF
few TRBJ2-2 TRBV19 TRBD2 TGTGCCAGTACCTTAGCGGGAGGTGGAACCGGGGAGCTGTTTTTT CASTLAGGGTGELFF
NA TRBJ2-3 TRBV6-5 NA TGTGCCAGCAGTTTCAACCGGGCCTCAGATACGCAGTATTTT CASSFNRASDTQYF
NA TRBJ1-2 TRBV14 NA TGTGCCAGCAGCCAAGCGGGGGTCCTCTATGGCTACACCTTC CASSQAGVLYGYTF
NA TRBJ2-1 TRBV9 NA TGTGCCAGCAGCGTAGGTAGCGGTAGTTACAATGAGCAGTTCTTC CASSVGSGSYNEQFF
few TRBJ2-7 TRBV30 NA TGTGCCTGGAGCGGGTCCACCTACGAGCAGTACTTC CAWSGSTYEQYF
NA TRBJ2-2 TRBV10-1 NA TGCGCCAGCAGTGAATCGGATTCCGGGGAGCTGTTTTTT CASSESDSGELFF
NA TRBJ2-7 TRBV12-5 NA TGTGCTAGTGGTTTACAGGGTCGGTACGAGCAGTACTTC CASGLQGRYEQYF
NA TRBJ2-7 TRBV7-9 NA TGTGCCAGCAGTTTTAAGGGTGTCGAGCAGTACTTC CASSFKGVEQYF
NA TRBJ2-3 TRBV7-9 TRBD2 TGTGCCAGCAGCTTAAGCGGGATTGAGACAGATACGCAGTATTTT CASSLSGIETDTQYF
NA TRBJ2-1 TRBV7-6 NA TGTGCCAGCAGCTTAATAGGAACAGCACCCTCCTACAATGAGCAGTTCTTC CASSLIGTAPSYNEQFF
NA TRBJ2-7 TRBV7-9 TRBD2 TGTGCCAGCAGCCCAAGGACCCTAGCGGGAGCGTCCTACGAGCAGTACTTC CASSPRTLAGASYEQYF
NA TRBJ2-1 TRBV27 NA TGTGCCAGCAGTTTGTCCTTGGCGGGAGAGCAGTTCTTC CASSLSLAGEQFF
NA TRBJ1-3 TRBV28 NA TGTGCCAGCAGTTACGGGGTCACCATATATTTT CASSYGVTIYF
NA TRBJ2-7 TRBV11-3 TRBD2 TGTGCCAGCAGCTTAGTAGGGCGGGGGGCGGTAATCTACGAGCAGTACTTC CASSLVGRGAVIYEQYF
NA TRBJ2-1 TRBV7-2 TRBD2 TGTGCCAGCAGCCGCCTGGGGGGGGGCTCCTACAATGAGCAGTTCTTC CASSRLGGGSYNEQFF
NA TRBJ2-7 TRBV2 NA TGTGCCAGCAGTGAAGAGGTGAGCTACGAGCAGTACTTC CASSEEVSYEQYF
NA TRBJ1-3 TRBV25-1 NA TGTGCCAGCAGTGAACAGGGAAACACCATATATTTT CASSEQGNTIYF
NA TRBJ2-7 TRBV30 NA TGTGCCTGGAGTGCCCAAGTGAGAGGGCCCTACGAGCAGTACTTC CAWSAQVRGPYEQYF
NA TRBJ2-3 TRBV2 NA TGTGCCAGCAGCTTAACTAGGGATACGCAGTATTTT CASSLTRDTQYF
NA TRBJ1-2 TRBV5-6 NA TGTGCCAGCAGCTTGGTCGGACGTAACTATGGCTACACCTTC CASSLVGRNYGYTF
NA TRBJ2-1 TRBV13 NA TGTGCCAGCAGCTTAGACAGGAGCTCCTACAATGAGCAGTTCTTC CASSLDRSSYNEQFF
once TRBJ2-7 TRBV14 TRBD2 TGTGCCAGCAGCCAAGATGCAGGACTAGCGGGGCTTATTTCCTCCTACGAGCAGTACTTC CASSQDAGLAGLISSYEQYF